This is a list of T cell receptor beta chains from one sample in a study of OX40 agonist ivuxolimab in advanced cancers. TCRdb's table, derived via immunoSEQ multiplex PCR, lists solely in-frame clones and lacks some. Among over 14,000 clones listed, roughly 77% were seen once. The sequencing used CD4+ or CD8+ T cells sorted from blood, collected in a trial of the OX40 agonist ivuxolimab. The receptors originated from an adult with an advanced solid tumor such as melanoma, head and neck, liver or kidney cancer. Both conserved end residues are part of each CDR3. The order of the fields is clone size, V gene, J gene, CDR3 protein. For some rows the clone size is stated as once, few or many, or as a class when expanded; others skip it.

abundance: few
v_gene: TRBV6-4
j_gene: TRBJ2-6
CDR3aa: CASSDGDSYSGANVLTF

abundance: .
v_gene: TRBV28
j_gene: TRBJ2-1
CDR3aa: CASSSMTSGRVYNEQFF

abundance: .
v_gene: TRBV19
j_gene: TRBJ2-2
CDR3aa: CASSIPREIGELFF

abundance: .
v_gene: TRBV25-1
j_gene: TRBJ2-1
CDR3aa: CASSPRTEPYTEQFF

abundance: .
v_gene: TRBV19
j_gene: TRBJ1-1
CDR3aa: CASRARDTEAFF

abundance: once
v_gene: TRBV28
j_gene: TRBJ2-2
CDR3aa: CASSLWSGQATNTGELFF

abundance: .
v_gene: TRBV7-9
j_gene: TRBJ2-6
CDR3aa: CASSLALDRGRGGANVLTF

abundance: .
v_gene: TRBV7-8
j_gene: TRBJ2-7
CDR3aa: CASSRVRSEQYF

abundance: .
v_gene: TRBV27
j_gene: TRBJ2-3
CDR3aa: CASSFRESISPDTQYF

abundance: .
v_gene: TRBV11-3
j_gene: TRBJ2-7
CDR3aa: CASSIGTGYGEQYF

abundance: medium-sized
v_gene: TRBV9
j_gene: TRBJ1-2
CDR3aa: CASSVDGAGRSNYGYTF

abundance: few
v_gene: TRBV5-6
j_gene: TRBJ1-1
CDR3aa: CASSLRPPEVAFF

abundance: few
v_gene: TRBV7-6
j_gene: TRBJ1-5
CDR3aa: CASSLGGDRRNQPQHF

abundance: .
v_gene: TRBV14
j_gene: TRBJ1-5
CDR3aa: CASRPKRNSNQPQHF

abundance: .
v_gene: TRBV30
j_gene: TRBJ2-1
CDR3aa: CAWSVSGYNEQFF

abundance: few
v_gene: TRBV6-6
j_gene: TRBJ2-1
CDR3aa: CASSLGLAGDYEQFF

abundance: .
v_gene: TRBV28
j_gene: TRBJ2-1
CDR3aa: CASRDPYNEQFF

abundance: .
v_gene: TRBV7-3
j_gene: TRBJ2-2
CDR3aa: CASNLIGGSSGTGELFF

abundance: .
v_gene: TRBV5-5
j_gene: TRBJ2-5
CDR3aa: CASSSGQGILYQETQYF

abundance: .
v_gene: TRBV11-2
j_gene: TRBJ2-7
CDR3aa: CASSLDPSYEQYF

abundance: few
v_gene: TRBV11-2
j_gene: TRBJ2-5
CDR3aa: CASSWLGGTEKLETQYF

abundance: once
v_gene: TRBV5-8
j_gene: TRBJ2-7
CDR3aa: CASTEFSPGVDEQYF

abundance: .
v_gene: TRBV27
j_gene: TRBJ2-7
CDR3aa: CASSTGGSLSSYEQYF

abundance: .
v_gene: TRBV30
j_gene: TRBJ2-7
CDR3aa: CAWSVGRGSYEQYF

abundance: .
v_gene: TRBV14
j_gene: TRBJ2-3
CDR3aa: CASSQARGGRATDTQYF

abundance: .
v_gene: TRBV7-2
j_gene: TRBJ2-7
CDR3aa: CASSATRGLYEQYF

abundance: .
v_gene: TRBV28
j_gene: TRBJ2-7
CDR3aa: CASSFRESPYEQYF

abundance: medium-sized
v_gene: TRBV5-4
j_gene: TRBJ2-7
CDR3aa: CASSLEGYEQYF

abundance: .
v_gene: TRBV28
j_gene: TRBJ1-3
CDR3aa: CASKWQGGGNTIYF

abundance: .
v_gene: TRBV7-7
j_gene: TRBJ2-2
CDR3aa: CASSPTGTGTGELFF

abundance: few
v_gene: TRBV10-2
j_gene: TRBJ2-1
CDR3aa: CASISVQRDEQFF

abundance: .
v_gene: TRBV7-6
j_gene: TRBJ2-3
CDR3aa: CASSTGKTDREGADTQYF

abundance: .
v_gene: TRBV6-6
j_gene: TRBJ2-1
CDR3aa: CASSGDANEQFF

abundance: .
v_gene: TRBV19
j_gene: TRBJ2-1
CDR3aa: CASSPIIQGNNEQFF

abundance: .
v_gene: TRBV19
j_gene: TRBJ2-3
CDR3aa: CASSTQRATDTQYF

abundance: .
v_gene: TRBV6-5
j_gene: TRBJ2-7
CDR3aa: CASSLGTGGYEQYF

abundance: .
v_gene: TRBV13
j_gene: TRBJ2-7
CDR3aa: CASSSGQGGPYEQYF

abundance: .
v_gene: TRBV7-8
j_gene: TRBJ2-7
CDR3aa: CASSLGTSASYEQYF

abundance: .
v_gene: TRBV5-4
j_gene: TRBJ2-5
CDR3aa: CASSLGGLAREYPQYF

abundance: .
v_gene: TRBV7-9
j_gene: TRBJ2-2
CDR3aa: CASSPRGGTGNTGELFF

abundance: .
v_gene: TRBV7-9
j_gene: TRBJ2-7
CDR3aa: CASSLDFGDRGAYEQYF

abundance: .
v_gene: TRBV18
j_gene: TRBJ2-1
CDR3aa: CASSPLQGLGNEQFF

abundance: .
v_gene: TRBV27
j_gene: TRBJ1-2
CDR3aa: CASSSTDGNYGYTF

abundance: .
v_gene: TRBV5-6
j_gene: TRBJ1-5
CDR3aa: CASTNRQREASNQPQHF

abundance: .
v_gene: TRBV19
j_gene: TRBJ2-3
CDR3aa: CASSPSGSKTDTQYF

abundance: .
v_gene: TRBV7-2
j_gene: TRBJ2-7
CDR3aa: CASSLSGSKAYEQYF

abundance: medium-sized
v_gene: TRBV5-4
j_gene: TRBJ2-5
CDR3aa: CASSTPWGGPQETQYF

abundance: medium-sized
v_gene: TRBV19
j_gene: TRBJ1-1
CDR3aa: CASSITGRTEAFF

abundance: once
v_gene: TRBV15
j_gene: TRBJ2-1
CDR3aa: CATSREREGYNEQFF

abundance: few
v_gene: TRBV25-1
j_gene: TRBJ2-2
CDR3aa: CASTTRCRSEHRGAVF

abundance: .
v_gene: TRBV7-2
j_gene: TRBJ2-2
CDR3aa: CASSPELYTGELFF

abundance: .
v_gene: TRBV5-8
j_gene: TRBJ1-5
CDR3aa: CASSFGPGNQPQHF

abundance: once
v_gene: TRBV5-1
j_gene: TRBJ1-1
CDR3aa: CASSASDGYTEAFF

abundance: few
v_gene: TRBV21-1
j_gene: TRBJ2-7
CDR3aa: CASSSGQGGPYEQYF

abundance: .
v_gene: TRBV11-2
j_gene: TRBJ2-3
CDR3aa: CASSLLAGLAGSADTQYF

abundance: .
v_gene: TRBV7-9
j_gene: TRBJ2-7
CDR3aa: CASSFLSGNYEQYF

abundance: .
v_gene: TRBV5-1
j_gene: TRBJ2-3
CDR3aa: CASSLEGATDTQYF